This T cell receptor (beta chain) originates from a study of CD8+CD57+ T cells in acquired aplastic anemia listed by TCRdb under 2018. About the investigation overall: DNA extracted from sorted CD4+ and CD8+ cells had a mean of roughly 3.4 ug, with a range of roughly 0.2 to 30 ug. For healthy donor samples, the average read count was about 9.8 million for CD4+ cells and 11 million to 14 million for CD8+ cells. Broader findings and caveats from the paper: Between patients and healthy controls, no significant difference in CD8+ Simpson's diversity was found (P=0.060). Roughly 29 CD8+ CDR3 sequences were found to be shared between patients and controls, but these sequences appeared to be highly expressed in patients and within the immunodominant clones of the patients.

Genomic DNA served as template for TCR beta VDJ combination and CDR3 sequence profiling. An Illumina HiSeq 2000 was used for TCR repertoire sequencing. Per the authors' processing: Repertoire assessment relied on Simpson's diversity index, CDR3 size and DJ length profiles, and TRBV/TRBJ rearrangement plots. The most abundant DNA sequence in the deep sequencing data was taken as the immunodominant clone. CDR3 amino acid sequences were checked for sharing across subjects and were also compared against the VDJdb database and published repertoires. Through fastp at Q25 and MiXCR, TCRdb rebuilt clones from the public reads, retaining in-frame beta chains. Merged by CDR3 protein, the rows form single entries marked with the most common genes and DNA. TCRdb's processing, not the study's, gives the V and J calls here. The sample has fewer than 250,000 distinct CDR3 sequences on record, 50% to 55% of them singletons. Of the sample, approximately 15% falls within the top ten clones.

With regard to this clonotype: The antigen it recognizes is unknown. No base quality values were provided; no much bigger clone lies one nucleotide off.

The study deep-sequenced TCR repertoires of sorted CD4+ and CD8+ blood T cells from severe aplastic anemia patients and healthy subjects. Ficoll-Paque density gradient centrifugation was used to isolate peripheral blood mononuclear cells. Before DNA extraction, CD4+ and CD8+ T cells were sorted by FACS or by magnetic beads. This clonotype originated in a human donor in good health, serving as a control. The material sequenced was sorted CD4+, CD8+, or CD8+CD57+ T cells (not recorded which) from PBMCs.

In nucleotide form, the sequence is TGCAGTGCTAGTTCCAGGGTCGGAGAGACCCAGTACTTC. This encodes CSASSRVGETQYF. Recombination linked TRBV20-1 to TRBJ2-5; tentative D gene TRBD1, with 5 bases matching. The germline V gene (reference sequence) supplies CDR1 DFQATT and CDR2 SNEGSKA. The CDR3 measures 13 amino acids from cysteine to phenylalanine. Only CDR3 DNA is held: 39 bases, read in frame from base 1. V is shortened by 3 bases, J by 4 bases, and the region joining them spans 12 bases.